These 23 T cell receptor beta chains were sequenced from one sample in a study of shared clonotypes between healthy human individuals. Positive CCR7 selection of CD45RO-negative cells yielded the naive CD8 cells, and terminally differentiated effector memory CD45RA+ cells were excluded. Libraries were prepared by immunoSEQ multiplex PCR; TCRdb keeps only in-frame clonotypes and omits some of them. The sample has about 2.1 million clones, around 93% seen once. The specimen sequenced was naive CD8+ T cells from PBMCs. These receptors were taken from a man younger than 35 in good health. Some clones in this sample may be carry-over from other donors' samples.

The chain employs TRBV7-8 and TRBJ1-1; no definite D call. The CDR3 totals 15 residues. Deletions cut 1 base from V and 2 bases from J, with 11 bases between. The germline V gene encodes CDR1 SGHVS and CDR2 FQNEAQ. The chain's CDR3 is CASSLGSRGNTEAFF. CDR3 coding DNA: TGTGCCAGCAGCTTAGGATCCCGGGGAAACACTGAAGCTTTCTTT.

The rearrangement links TRBV4-2 to TRBJ2-7; TRBD1 matches at 7 bases. Trimming cost V 0 bases and J 3 bases; bases outside gene matches: 8. In germline, CDR1 is LGHNA, CDR2 YNFKEQ. This CDR3 region has 16 residues. The CDR3 region is CASSQEAPGGVYEQYF. In DNA form, the CDR3 reads TGTGCCAGCAGCCAAGAAGCCCCAGGGGGAGTCTACGAGCAGTACTTC.

The chain recombines TRBV7-9 with TRBJ1-2, with D unclear. This CDR3 is built from 15 residues. V shed 5 bases and J shed 2 bases, with 15 bases lying between them. CDR1 is SEHNR, CDR2 FQNEAQ, per germline (reference sequence). In nucleotides, the CDR3 is TGTGCCAGCAGCCGCAGTCACGACGGGAACTATGGCTACACCTTC. Translation gives CASSRSHDGNYGYTF.

The gene calls are TRBV2 and TRBJ1-1; D gene ambiguous. CDR3 size: 12 residues. Per the germline V gene, CDR1 is SNHLY and CDR2 is FYNNEI. Trimming took off 8 bases at V and 1 base at J, with 8 bases between the two ends. In DNA, the CDR3 is TGTGCCAGCCTTCCCCCGAACACTGAAGCTTTCTTT. This translates into CASLPPNTEAFF. Filled out from reference TRBV2 and TRBJ1-1, the complete variable domain reads EPEVTQTPSHQVTQMGQEVILRCVPISNHLYFYWYRQILGQKVEFLVSFYNNEISEKSEIFDDQFSVERPDGSNFTLKIRSTKLEDSAMYFCASLPPNTEAFFGQGTRLTVV.

V gene TRBV19 combines with J gene TRBJ2-5, with 8 bases fitting TRBD2. CDR1 LNHDA and CDR2 SQIVND come from the germline V gene (reference sequence). The CDR3 is 15 residues long. Trimming at V came to 7 bases and at J to 5 bases, leaving 12 bases not matched to a gene. CDR3 coding DNA: TGTGCCAGTATTAGCGGGGAGGGCCCTTTTGAGACCCAGTACTTC. Translated: CASISGEGPFETQYF.

V is TRBV28 and J is TRBJ1-1; the match to TRBD1 covers 7 bases. The CDR3 has 16 amino acids. The V segment lost 2 bases and the J segment 0 bases; nucleotides outside the gene matches: 6. Germline CDR1 and CDR2: MDHEN and SYDVKM. In DNA form, the CDR3 reads TGTGCCAGCAGTTTAAAGCCGGGACAGCTGAACACTGAAGCTTTCTTT. This gives the protein CASSLKPGQLNTEAFF.

On this clone: This CDR3 is also generated by other DNA sequences in the sample. V and J are TRBV28 and TRBJ2-7, with D possibly matching TRBD1 (5 bases). The V gene lost 2 bases and the J gene lost 3 bases, with 11 bases spanning the gap. Germline V gives CDR1 MDHEN, CDR2 SYDVKM. CDR3 length equals 14 residues. CDR3 region: CASSLLRQSYEQYF. CDR3 bases: TGTGCCAGCAGTTTACTCAGACAGAGCTACGAGCAGTACTTC.

The gene calls are TRBV7-9 and TRBJ1-1, with no clear D. This CDR3 is built from 17 residues. Trimming shortened V by 1 base and J by 2 bases, and 17 bases separated the two germline ends. Looked up from germline, CDR1 is SEHNR and CDR2 is FQNEAQ (reference sequence). CDR3 nucleotide sequence: TGTGCCAGCAGCTTAGTTCCCGGACTGATGGTAAACACTGAAGCTTTCTTT. Translating gives CASSLVPGLMVNTEAFF.

J is TRBJ2-3 and V is TRBV9; TRBD1 might be the D (6 bases). Germline CDR1 and CDR2: SGDLS and YYNGEE. There are 15 residues in the CDR3. Trimming took off 4 bases at V and 0 bases at J, with 12 bases between the two ends. CDR3 sequence: CASSLGQSSTDTQYF. The CDR3 coding sequence is TGTGCCAGCAGCCTTGGACAGTCTAGCACAGATACGCAGTATTTT.

The chain is built from TRBV29-1 and TRBJ1-2; D is perhaps TRBD1 (5 bases). This CDR3 spans 13 amino acids. The V end lost 1 base, the J end lost 2 bases, and 8 bases lay between the germline ends. From germline, CDR1 is SQVTM and CDR2 ANQGSEA. The CDR3 nucleotides read TGCAGCGTTGAAGGGGGGATAAACTATGGCTACACCTTC. This codes for CSVEGGINYGYTF.

The J gene is TRBJ2-1, the V gene TRBV6-1; 10 bases match TRBD1. CDR3 length: 14 amino acids. Germline lookup yields CDR1 MNHNS and CDR2 SASEGT. The V segment lost 6 bases and the J segment 9 bases; nucleotides outside the gene matches: 8. The CDR3 DNA sequence: TGTGCCAGCAGCTTAAGGGACAGGGGTGGTGAGCAGTTCTTC. Its protein product is CASSLRDRGGEQFF.

The chain links TRBV6-5 to TRBJ2-5; D gene ambiguous. Germline V gives CDR1 MNHEY, CDR2 SVGAGI. Trimming stripped 3 bases from V and 4 bases from J, with 12 bases between. CDR3 size: 14 residues. CDR3 amino acids: CASSYVGPGETQYF. The CDR3 DNA is TGTGCCAGCAGTTATGTCGGTCCAGGAGAGACCCAGTACTTC.

The rearrangement joins TRBV5-4 to TRBJ2-5; a possible D gene is TRBD1 (6 bases). Gene TRBJ2-7 matches the end of the DNA better, so the J call may be wrong. Germline lookup yields CDR1 SGHNT and CDR2 YYREEE (reference sequence). CDR3 length equals 12 residues. CDR3 nucleotides: TGTGCCAGCAGCTTAACAGGGTTCGAGCAGTACTTC. Protein: CASSLTGFEQYF.

The chain recombines TRBV9 with TRBJ2-7, with TRBD1 as a possible D gene (6 bases). The germline V gene encodes CDR1 SGDLS and CDR2 YYNGEE. The V end lost 7 bases, the J end lost 0 bases, and 17 bases lay between the germline ends. The CDR3 is 15 amino acids. CDR3 nucleotide sequence: TGTGCCAGCGCACCGACAGGCCATAGCTCCTACGAGCAGTACTTC. Translated, it gives CASAPTGHSSYEQYF.

This sequence joins TRBV2 and TRBJ2-7; perhaps D is TRBD1 or TRBD2 (5 bases each). Trimming removed 3 bases from V and 5 bases from J, with 23 bases in between. Germline lookup yields CDR1 SNHLY and CDR2 FYNNEI. The CDR3 extends over 17 amino acids. CDR3 in DNA: TGTGCCAGCAGTGATGGGGCCGGGACCCGGAGTATTCACGAGCAGTACTTC. Translating gives CASSDGAGTRSIHEQYF.

This chain joins TRBV27 and TRBJ2-1, with 11 bases that match TRBD2. J lost 6 bases, V lost 10 bases, and 5 bases had no gene match. The CDR3 loop spans 13 amino acids. Germline V gene data show CDR1 as MNHEY and CDR2 as SMNVEV (reference sequence). This chain's CDR3 is CAIQGLAGNEQFF. The DNA of the CDR3 is TGTGCCATACAAGGACTAGCGGGCAATGAGCAGTTCTTC.

The chain couples TRBV10-2 to TRBJ2-7; 9 bases align to TRBD1. The germline gives CDR1 WSHSY, CDR2 SAAADI. The CDR3 sequence is 13 residues long. V lost 4 bases to trimming and J lost 2 bases; unmatched junction nucleotides: 0. The CDR3 nucleotides read TGCGCCAGCAGTGGGACAGGGGCCTACGAGCAGTACTTC. This translates into CASSGTGAYEQYF.

The chain uses TRBV14 and TRBJ1-5; no reliable D call. The germline gives CDR1 SGHDN, CDR2 FVKESK. The CDR3 is 12 residues long. V was trimmed by 4 bases and J by 7 bases, leaving 8 bases between them. CDR3 nucleotide sequence: TGTGCCAGCAGCCTGGGATTACAGCCCCAGCATTTT. It codes for CASSLGLQPQHF.

This clone was seen only once. The J gene is TRBJ2-1, the V gene TRBV19; the D is unclear. Looked up from germline, CDR1 is LNHDA and CDR2 is SQIVND (reference sequence). CDR3 length: 11 residues. V was trimmed by 7 bases and J by 4 bases, leaving 5 bases between them. The CDR3 loop reads CASTDYNEQFF. For the CDR3, the DNA is TGTGCCAGTACAGATTACAATGAGCAGTTCTTC.

The chain recombines TRBV9 with TRBJ2-5; 8 nucleotides agree with TRBD2. Trimming removed 0 bases from V and 5 bases from J; junction bases left unmatched: 3. CDR3 length equals 14 residues. The germline V gene has CDR1 SGDLS and CDR2 YYNGEE. The CDR3 bases are TGTGCCAGCAGCGTAGCGGGAGGGATGGAGACCCAGTACTTC. Protein: CASSVAGGMETQYF.

The V gene is TRBV6-1, the J gene TRBJ2-3; D is ambiguous. The germline gives CDR1 MNHNS, CDR2 SASEGT. CDR3 length equals 15 residues. V was cut by 5 bases and J by 2 bases, with 14 bases left in between. Written as DNA, the CDR3 is TGTGCCAGCAGTACCCACCACACTATCACAGATACGCAGTATTTT. Translating it yields CASSTHHTITDTQYF.

The chain has TRBV4-3 and TRBJ2-1; 8 bases are shared with TRBD2. The CDR3 sequence is 15 residues long. The germline gives CDR1 LGHNA, CDR2 YSLEER. Trimming took 0 bases from V and 15 from J; bases not matched to a gene: 13. In DNA, the CDR3 is TGCGCCAGCAGCCAAGATCTTATGATGAGCGGGGGCCGGTTCTTC. Protein: CASSQDLMMSGGRFF.

This clone was counted a single time. This chain links TRBV6-6 with TRBJ1-1, with 7 bases identical to TRBD1. The V segment lost 2 bases and the J segment 4 bases; nucleotides outside the gene matches: 10. Germline V gene data show CDR1 as MNHNY and CDR2 as SVGAGI (reference sequence). The CDR3 length is 16 residues. The CDR3 DNA is TGTGCCAGCAGTTACCGGACACAGGGGCCAACCACTGAAGCTTTCTTT. Its translation is CASSYRTQGPTTEAFF.